The 7 T cell receptor beta chains below come from one sample, sequenced in a study of CD8 T cells in ankylosing spondylitis. TCRdb called the 5' RACE reads again in MiXCR, with one record for every CDR3 protein. The sample lists about 260,000 distinct CDR3 sequences; 20% to 30% were seen once. Sequenced: blood, either unsorted or a sorted T cell fraction (not recorded which). The receptors here all came from a male donor with ankylosing spondylitis or in good health (not recorded which).

The chain carries TRBV7-6 and TRBJ1-5; a weak D match, TRBD1 (5 bases). Per the germline V gene, CDR1 is SGHVS and CDR2 is FNYEAQ. The CDR3 contains 14 residues. With 1 base removed from V and 2 bases from J, the gap between germline ends came to 6 bases. The CDR3: CASSLEQGNQPQHF. In nucleotides, the CDR3 is TGTGCCAGCAGCTTAGAACAGGGCAATCAGCCCCAGCATTTT.

Comments on this clonotype: This sequence may be a read error, since a much larger clone differs from it by one base. V usage is TRBV29-1 and J usage is TRBJ1-5, with unresolved D. Germline CDR1 reads SQVTM; CDR2 reads ANQGSEA. This CDR3 has 12 amino acids. V gave up 7 bases and J gave up 4 bases, with 11 bases separating them. The CDR3 sequence is CSARLRNQPQHF. The CDR3 DNA follows: TGCAGCGCCCGCCTCAGGAATCAGCCCCAGCATTTT.

In this sample, this clonotype turned up a few times. This chain uses TRBV29-1 with TRBJ2-3, with 9 bases aligning to TRBD1. The CDR3 spans 15 residues. Germline V gene sequence: CDR1 SQVTM, CDR2 ANQGSEA. The V gene end was trimmed by 7 bases and the J gene end by 4 bases; junction bases not matched to a gene: 12. The CDR3 sequence is CSANIPGQGPDTQYF. The CDR3 DNA reads as TGCAGCGCCAACATACCGGGACAGGGCCCAGATACGCAGTATTTT.

This clonotype occurred a few times. The chain links TRBV12-3 or TRBV12-4 to TRBJ2-1; D perhaps matches TRBD1 (6 bases). The CDR3 has 13 amino acids. Trimming shortened V by 11 bases and J by 8 bases, and 19 bases separated the two germline ends. CDR3 protein: CAGSSGGRDEQFF. The CDR3 coding sequence is TGTGCCGGATCGAGTGGGGGCCGGGATGAGCAGTTCTTC.

This clonotype was recorded at least ten times. The rearrangement links TRBV10-3 to TRBJ1-1; D gene unclear. The CDR3 runs to 14 residues. CDR1 is ENHRY and CDR2 is SYGVKD in the germline V gene. V was trimmed by 4 bases and J by 2 bases, leaving 11 bases between them. The CDR3 DNA reads as TGTGCCATCAGTGGCGCAGTAAAAAACACTGAAGCTTTCTTT. It is translated as CAISGAVKNTEAFF.

The V and J genes are TRBV28 and TRBJ2-7; 9 nucleotides agree with TRBD1. The CDR3 sequence is 17 residues long. The V gene's germline CDR1 is MDHEN and CDR2 SYDVKM. V lost 8 bases to trimming and J lost 6 bases; unmatched junction nucleotides: 20. The CDR3 reads CASSSPGTGSQGGEQYF. The CDR3, as DNA: TGTGCCAGCTCGTCACCCGGGACAGGGAGTCAAGGAGGCGAGCAGTACTTC.

The chain recombines TRBV6-1 with TRBJ1-1; 8 positions agree with TRBD1. The V segment lost 7 bases and the J segment 2 bases; nucleotides outside the gene matches: 6. Germline CDR1 and CDR2: MNHNS and SASEGT. The CDR3 is 14 residues long. CDR3 sequence reads: CASTQGGTNTEAFF. The CDR3 nucleotides are TGTGCCAGCACACAGGGGGGGACCAACACTGAAGCTTTCTTT.